This TCR beta chain is drawn from a study of identical twins. Study-level findings and limits: The models gave estimates that fell short of the out-of-frame TCR alpha sharing seen in monozygotic twins.

Every donor was a healthy Caucasian. The CDR3 consists of 17 residues. With 1 base removed from V and 0 bases from J, the gap between germline ends came to 10 bases. Germline CDR1 MGHRA, CDR2 YSYEKL. TCRdb re-called the 5' RACE reads through MiXCR, storing one row per CDR3 protein. The sample has fewer than 450,000 distinct CDR3 sequences, approximately 8.8% seen once. This clonotype was picked up a small number of times. The antigen remains undetermined. V usage is TRBV4-1 and J usage is TRBJ2-6; D is undetermined. The receptor comes from a woman aged 50 to 65 in good health. Source material: naive T cells sorted from blood. CDR3: CASSQVRTASGANVLTF. The CDR3 coding sequence is TGCGCCAGCAGCCAAGTAAGAACAGCCTCTGGGGCCAACGTCCTGACTTTC.